Given below is one T cell receptor (delta chain) in context. Translating this DNA gives a protein that differs at residue 14 from the TCRdb one, which belongs to a much larger clone; a read error is likely, and the protein shown is this translation. This sample stems from a study of γδ T cells in repeated Plasmodium falciparum infection. TCRdb used CATT to re-call clones from the multiplex PCR reads. The data contain 50,000 to 60,000 delta-chain clones, approximately 2% of them singletons. The specimen was gamma-delta T cells from blood. The sequence was collected from a pool of human donors (malaria-infected and uninfected, not separated).

The CDR3 nucleotides read TGTGCTCTTGGGAAACGAACGGTCCTGGGGATACCTGGGCACACCGATAAACTCATCTTT. This encodes CALGKRTVLGIPGHTDKLIF. This chain links TRDV1 with TRDJ1; 8 nucleotides line up with TRDD3. There are 20 residues in the CDR3. Germline CDR1 is TSWWSYY and CDR2 is QGS. V lost 5 bases and J lost 0; bases outside the gene matches: 20.